These 5 T cell receptor beta chains were sequenced from one sample in a study of metastatic and nonmetastatic thyroid tumors. TCRdb redid the clone calls on the PCR reads using MiXCR. The table records fewer than 40,000 clones, about a third of them present only once. Thyroid surgery was preceded by no treatment in any patient. Sequenced input: tumor tissue. The receptors here all came from a female donor with papillary thyroid cancer or a benign thyroid nodule (not recorded which). Some clones in this sample may be carry-over from other donors' samples.

This clone was picked up a small number of times. The chain is built from TRBV19 and TRBJ1-2; D gene unclear. The CDR3 has 13 amino acids. Germline lookup yields CDR1 LNHDA and CDR2 SQIVND (reference sequence). The V and J ends lost 7 bases and 8 bases respectively, with 17 bases between them. This CDR3 is CASTSNSAGGYTF. CDR3 nucleotides: TGTGCCAGTACCTCAAACAGTGCTGGCGGCTACACCTTC.

CDR3: CATSDPGLAVYNEQFF. The CDR3 nucleotides are TGTGCCACCAGTGATCCGGGACTAGCGGTTTACAATGAGCAGTTCTTC. The chain is built from TRBV24-1 and TRBJ2-1; the match to TRBD2 covers 11 bases. The CDR3 spans 16 residues. Germline lookup yields CDR1 KGHDR and CDR2 SFDVKD. V lost 3 bases to trimming and J lost 4 bases; unmatched junction nucleotides: 4.

This chain links TRBV19 with TRBJ2-6; D gene unclear. From germline, CDR1 is LNHDA and CDR2 SQIVND (reference sequence). The ends were cut back, 1 base at V and 0 bases at J, with 7 bases in the middle. This CDR3 comprises 16 residues. The CDR3 loop is CASSIAARSGANVLTF. CDR3 coding DNA: TGTGCCAGTAGTATAGCGGCCCGCTCTGGGGCCAACGTCCTGACTTTC.

This clone was picked up a small number of times. The chain combines TRBV6-2 or TRBV6-3 with TRBJ2-7, with a tentative D call TRBD1 (5 bases). The CDR3 length is 14 residues. Germline V gene sequence: CDR1 MNHEY, CDR2 SVGEGT. Trimming stripped 4 bases from V and 0 bases from J, with 10 bases between. The CDR3 loop reads CASSLDIDSYEQYF. As DNA, the CDR3 is TGTGCCAGCAGTTTGGACATAGACTCCTACGAGCAGTACTTC.

This clone was observed a handful of times. The chain has TRBV28 and TRBJ1-2; D unresolved. Trimming shortened V by 2 bases and J by 2 bases, and 9 bases separated the two germline ends. This CDR3 is 14 amino acids long. Germline V CDR1 and CDR2: MDHEN, SYDVKM. CDR3 sequence (DNA): TGTGCCAGCAGTTTACCACAGCTCAACTATGGCTACACCTTC. As protein: CASSLPQLNYGYTF.